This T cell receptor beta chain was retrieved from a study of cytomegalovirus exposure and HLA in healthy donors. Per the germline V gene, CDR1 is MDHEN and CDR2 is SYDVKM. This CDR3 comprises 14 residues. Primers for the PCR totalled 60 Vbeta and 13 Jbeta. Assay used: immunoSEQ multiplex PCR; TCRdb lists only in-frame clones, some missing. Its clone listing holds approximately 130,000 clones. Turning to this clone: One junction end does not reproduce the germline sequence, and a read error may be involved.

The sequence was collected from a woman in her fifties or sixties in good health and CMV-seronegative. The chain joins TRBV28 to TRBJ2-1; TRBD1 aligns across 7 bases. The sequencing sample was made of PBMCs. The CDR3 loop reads CASSSQGLSLVRIF. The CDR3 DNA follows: TGTGCCAGCAGTTCACAGGGGCTAAGCCTAGTGAGGATCTTC.